The T cell receptor beta chain described here comes from a study of T cell responses to AZD1222 COVID-19 vaccine. Study-wide points: Nearly half of spike-specific TCRs reportedly go after variant regions that carry no mutations. Vaccination with two AZD1222 doses was followed by a rise in Spike-specific TCR breadth and depth. Across spike, vaccine-associated CD4 TCRs were found, dominant at 160-218 and 743-854.

On this clone itself: Its antigen is currently unknown.

CDR3 length: 14 amino acids. CDR1 and CDR2 from the germline V gene are MNHEY and SVGAGI. Trimming pared 0 bases from V and 6 bases from J, leaving 11 bases between. Profiled with immunoSEQ multiplex PCR; TCRdb holds only in-frame clones, not every one. The data contain some 150,000 clones, 85% to 95% of them singletons. The V gene is TRBV6-5, the J gene TRBJ1-1; D call uncertain. The sample was peripheral blood, taken on day 0 of AZD1222 vaccination. This sequence was found in an adult in good health. This CDR3 is CASSYSNTRSEAFF. The CDR3 DNA reads TGTGCCAGCAGTTACTCGAATACGCGCTCTGAAGCTTTCTTT.